A selection of T cell receptor beta chains follows, all from one sample in a study of T cells in Graves' hyperthyroidism and ophthalmopathy. MiXCR, run by TCRdb on the multiplex PCR reads, gives a single entry per CDR3 protein. Of hundreds of thousands of distinct CDR3 sequences in the sample, over 15% were seen once. Material for sequencing was blood. These receptor sequences come from a woman aged 18-29 years with Graves' hyperthyroidism. Each CDR3 is given with its conserved first and last residue. D genes are given only for firm matches. Clone size appears in some rows only: once, few, many, or a class for an expanded clone.

>NA|TRBJ2-7|13|NA|TRBV2
TGTGCCACCACGGCTGGTGGGCCCAACGAGCAGTACTTC
CATTAGGPNEQYF
>NA|TRBJ2-4|16|NA|TRBV10-3
TGTGCCATCAGTACATTCCTTGGGGGGGCCAAAAACATTCAGTACTTC
CAISTFLGGAKNIQYF
>NA|TRBJ2-5|12|NA|TRBV7-2
TGTGCCAGCAGCTCCCTCGGGGAGACCCAGTACTTC
CASSSLGETQYF
>TRBD2|TRBJ2-7|15|few|TRBV12-3/TRBV12-4
TGTGCCAGCAGTCCGCGACTAGCGGCGACCTACGAGCAGTACTTC
CASSPRLAATYEQYF
>NA|TRBJ1-2|13|few|TRBV10-3
TGTGCCATCAGTGAGTTGGACACCGATGGCTACACCTTC
CAISELDTDGYTF
>NA|TRBJ2-1|15|NA|TRBV11-3
TGTGCCAGCAGCTTAGGCAGAATTAAGTACAATGAGCAGTTCTTC
CASSLGRIKYNEQFF
>TRBD2|TRBJ2-1|13|many|TRBV6-1
TGTGCCAGCGGGGCGGGAGTGATCGATGAGCAGTTCTTC
CASGAGVIDEQFF
>NA|TRBJ1-5|16|NA|TRBV20-1
TGCAGTGCTAGACCACTCGGGCAGGGAATGGGTCAGCCCCAGCATTTT
CSARPLGQGMGQPQHF
>NA|TRBJ2-6|15|few|TRBV7-9
TGTGCCAGCAGCTGGACTGCCTCTGGGGCCAACGTCCTGACTTTC
CASSWTASGANVLTF
>NA|TRBJ1-6|16|NA|TRBV20-1
TGCAGTGCTAGAGATCGAGCGAACCACTTTAATTCACCCCTCCACTTT
CSARDRANHFNSPLHF
>NA|TRBJ2-5|15|many|TRBV18
TGTGCCAGCTCACCCGGACAGCCGAACCAAGAGACCCAGTACTTC
CASSPGQPNQETQYF
>NA|TRBJ1-5|15|many|TRBV20-1
TGCAGTGCTAGAGGGGCTGGCAGAAACAATCAGCCCCAGCATTTT
CSARGAGRNNQPQHF
>NA|TRBJ2-2|18|few|TRBV6-1
TGTGCCAGCAGTGAAGCTTCGGGGGGACAGGCGAACACCGGGGAGCTGTTTTTT
CASSEASGGQANTGELFF
>TRBD1|TRBJ2-2|14|many|TRBV12-3/TRBV12-4
TGTGCCAGCAGTGGGACAGGGTCGTCCGGGGAGCTGTTTTTT
CASSGTGSSGELFF